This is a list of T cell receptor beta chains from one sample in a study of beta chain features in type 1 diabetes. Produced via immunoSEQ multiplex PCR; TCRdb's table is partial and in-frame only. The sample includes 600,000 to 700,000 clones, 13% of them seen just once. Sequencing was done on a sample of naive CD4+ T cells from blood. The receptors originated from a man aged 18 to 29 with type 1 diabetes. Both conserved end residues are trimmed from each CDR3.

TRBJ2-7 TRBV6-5 ASSYRAGYYEQY
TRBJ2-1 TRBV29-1 TLSHPGNEQF
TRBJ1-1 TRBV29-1 SVEDPREERMAF
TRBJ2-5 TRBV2 ASSGPRVRVETQY
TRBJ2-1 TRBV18 ASSPPNGDEQF
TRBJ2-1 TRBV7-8 ASSLQGRFSEQF
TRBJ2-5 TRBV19 ASSIGLRRDTSAETQY
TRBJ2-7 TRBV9 ASSGGGEYEQY
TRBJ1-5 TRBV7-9 ASSVQGANQPQH
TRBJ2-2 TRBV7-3 ASSSAGLASGELF
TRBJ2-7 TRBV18 ASSRNFDGTSSYEQY
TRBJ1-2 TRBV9 ASSVDAGGLYGYT
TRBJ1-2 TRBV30 AWSRQGPYGYT
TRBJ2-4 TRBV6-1 ASSDGPRKPKNIQY
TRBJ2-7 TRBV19 ASSNPIRALHEQY
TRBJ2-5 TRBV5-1 ASSLGLGTAQETQY
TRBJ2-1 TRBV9 ASSVGPELNEQF
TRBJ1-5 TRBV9 ASSVGPGLDQPQH
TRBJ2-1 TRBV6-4 ASSTGPGDEQF
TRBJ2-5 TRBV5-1 ASSLRYQETQY
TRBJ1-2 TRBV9 ASSTTGGGEYT
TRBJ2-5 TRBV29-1 SVLGTLGEETQY
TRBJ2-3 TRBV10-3 AISGTGGSTDTQY
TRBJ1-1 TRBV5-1 ASSSYSLGGTEAF
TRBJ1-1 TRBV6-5 ASSLSSMNTEAF
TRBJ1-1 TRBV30 AWGGYTEAF
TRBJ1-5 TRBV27 ASSPGQAQPQH
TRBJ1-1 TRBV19 ASSRDSLGHRTEAF
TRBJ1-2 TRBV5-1 ASSPPWEGFSRAYGYT
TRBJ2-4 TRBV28 ASSSTGTGNGNIQY
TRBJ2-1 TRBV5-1 ASSIQALSSYNEQF
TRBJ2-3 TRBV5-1 ASSRTRDRGPDTQY
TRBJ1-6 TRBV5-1 ASSLTGQDSPLH
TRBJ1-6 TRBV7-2 ASSVQGDRNSPLH
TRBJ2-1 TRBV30 AAARRGVEQF
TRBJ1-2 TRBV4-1 ASSHEKGDTPYGYT
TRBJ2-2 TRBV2 ASSEDHSMTGELF
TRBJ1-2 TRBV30 AWKGLGLGLGYT
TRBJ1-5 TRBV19 ASSRRQGGGNQPQH
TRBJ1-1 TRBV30 AWSVLDGGAF
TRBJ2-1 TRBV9 ASSVQGPTSNEQF
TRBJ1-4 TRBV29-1 SGQTGFNEKLF
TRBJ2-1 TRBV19 ASIGGPSSYNEQF